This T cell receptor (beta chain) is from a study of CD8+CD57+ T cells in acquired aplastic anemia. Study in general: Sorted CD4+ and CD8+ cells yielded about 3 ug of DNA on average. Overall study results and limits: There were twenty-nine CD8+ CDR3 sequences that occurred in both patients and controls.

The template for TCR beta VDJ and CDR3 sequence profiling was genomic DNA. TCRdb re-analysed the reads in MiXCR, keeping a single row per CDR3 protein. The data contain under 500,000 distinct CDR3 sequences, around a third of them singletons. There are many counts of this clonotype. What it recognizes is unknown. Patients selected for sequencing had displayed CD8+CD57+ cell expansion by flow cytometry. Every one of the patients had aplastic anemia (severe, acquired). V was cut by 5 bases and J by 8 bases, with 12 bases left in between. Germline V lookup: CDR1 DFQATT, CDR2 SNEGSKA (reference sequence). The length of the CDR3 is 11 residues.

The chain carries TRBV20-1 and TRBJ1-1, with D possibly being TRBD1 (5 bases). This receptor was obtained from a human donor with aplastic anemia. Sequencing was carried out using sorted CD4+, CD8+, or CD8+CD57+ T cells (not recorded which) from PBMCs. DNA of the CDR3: TGCAGTGCTGCGACACAGGCAGAAGCTTTCTTT. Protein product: CSAATQAEAFF.